A single sample is the source of the 26 T cell receptor beta chains below, sequenced in a study of T cells in Graves' hyperthyroidism and ophthalmopathy. The investigators amplified TCR beta CDR3 regions from RNA transcripts. TCR CDR3 underwent first-round RT-PCR with the HTBI primer set. In TCRdb, the multiplex PCR reads were re-called with MiXCR into one record per CDR3 protein. The table records 700,000 or so distinct CDR3 sequences, over 15% of them present only once. Sequenced material: blood. All receptors derive from a man younger than 30 with Graves' hyperthyroidism.

The table lists this clonotype with many counts. The chain links TRBV28 to TRBJ2-7; maybe TRBD2 (6 bases). V was clipped by 5 bases and J by 3 bases, with 17 bases between them. This CDR3 is built from 15 residues. The germline gives CDR1 MDHEN, CDR2 SYDVKM. CDR3 coding DNA: TGTGCCAGCAGTGCCAGGGACGGAGGGGACTACGAGCAGTACTTC. The encoded protein is CASSARDGGDYEQYF. The whole variable domain, remainder taken from reference TRBV28 and TRBJ2-7, is DVKVTQSSRYLVKRTGEKVFLECVQDMDHENMFWYRQDPGLGLRLIYFSYDVKMKEKGDIPEGYSVSREKKERFSLILESASTNQTSMYLCASSARDGGDYEQYFGPGTRLTVT.

The chain links TRBV30 to TRBJ1-2, with unresolved D. The V end lost 2 bases, the J end lost 2 bases, and 12 bases lay between the germline ends. CDR1 is GTSNPN, CDR2 SVGIG, per germline (reference sequence). The CDR3 is made up of 14 amino acids. CDR3 region: CAWSTTTANYGYTF. CDR3 coding DNA: TGTGCCTGGAGTACCACTACAGCCAACTATGGCTACACCTTC.

This chain uses TRBV7-3 with TRBJ1-6; possibly TRBD1 for D (5 bases). CDR3 size: 15 residues. Trimming took off 5 bases at V and 3 bases at J, with 11 bases between the two ends. CDR1 and CDR2 from the germline V gene are SGHTA and FQGTGA. Here the CDR3 DNA reads TGTGCCAGCAGCATACAGGTTTTCTATAATTCACCCCTCCACTTT. Translation gives CASSIQVFYNSPLHF.

This clonotype was seen ten or more times. This chain links TRBV20-1 with TRBJ2-3; unclear D gene. Germline V CDR1 and CDR2: DFQATT, SNEGSKA (reference sequence). The CDR3 length is 11 residues. V lost 2 bases and J 1 base, leaving 1 base between the germline ends. CDR3 residues: CSARRTDTQYF. CDR3 DNA sequence: TGCAGTGCTAGACGCACAGATACGCAGTATTTT.

The chain employs TRBV7-9 and TRBJ1-5; maybe TRBD1 (6 bases). V lost 3 bases and J lost 3, with 12 bases in between. The CDR3 runs to 15 residues. CDR1 and CDR2 from the germline V gene are SEHNR and FQNEAQ (reference sequence). The chain's CDR3 is CASSLGAGNNQPQHF. The DNA for the CDR3 is TGTGCCAGCAGCTTGGGGGCGGGGAACAATCAGCCCCAGCATTTT.

This clonotype was seen a handful of times. The chain has TRBV19 and TRBJ1-1, with D unclear. The CDR3 has 17 amino acids. Germline CDR1 is LNHDA and CDR2 is SQIVND (reference sequence). Trimming left V 7 bases short and J 3 bases short, with 24 bases between. DNA for the CDR3: TGTGCCAGTACCCCCAGACGGGTGAACTGGGGTGACACTGAAGCTTTCTTT. Translated, it gives CASTPRRVNWGDTEAFF.

This chain links TRBV20-1 with TRBJ2-1; 8 nucleotides align to TRBD2. Germline-derived CDR1 and CDR2 are DFQATT and SNEGSKA (reference sequence). This CDR3 spans 14 amino acids. V trimming: 6 bases; J trimming: 4 bases; junction bases outside the gene matches: 8. The CDR3 spells CSADPASGYNEQFF. CDR3 coding DNA: TGCAGTGCGGACCCGGCTAGCGGGTACAATGAGCAGTTCTTC.

The table lists this clonotype with a few counts. The V and J genes are TRBV7-6 and TRBJ2-5, with 7 bases lining up with TRBD2. Per the germline V gene, CDR1 is SGHVS and CDR2 is FNYEAQ. After removal of 0 bases from V and 3 bases from J, the junction contained 13 bases not matched to a gene. The CDR3 runs 18 residues. CDR3 DNA sequence: TGTGCCAGCAGCTTAGCGCTCTCGGTCAGGGCGGGAGAAGAGACCCAGTACTTC. Its translation is CASSLALSVRAGEETQYF.

J is TRBJ2-2 and V is TRBV12-3 or TRBV12-4; D possibly matches TRBD1 or TRBD2 (5 bases each). This CDR3 is 15 amino acids long. V lost 4 bases to trimming and J lost 4 bases, with 13 bases between them. The CDR3 protein is CASSSRGVRTGELFF. The CDR3 DNA sequence: TGTGCCAGCAGTTCTAGAGGGGTACGCACCGGGGAGCTGTTTTTT.

There are a few counts of this clonotype. The chain joins TRBV6-1 to TRBJ2-2, with TRBD2 identical over 8 bases. Germline assignment: CDR1 MNHNS and CDR2 SASEGT. The CDR3 has 15 residues. V dropped 2 bases and J dropped 4; count of bases not matched to a gene: 3. CDR3 loop: CASSERSGGTGELFF. The CDR3 DNA follows: TGTGCCAGCAGTGAACGGAGCGGGGGCACCGGGGAGCTGTTTTTT.

This clonotype was seen a handful of times. The gene calls are TRBV7-9 and TRBJ2-1; 13 nucleotides align to TRBD2. The CDR3 is 15 residues long. J gave up 9 bases and V 5 bases, and 7 bases lay outside the gene matches. Germline CDR1 SEHNR, CDR2 FQNEAQ (reference sequence). This CDR3 is CASSDTSGRAGEQFF. The DNA of the CDR3 is TGTGCCAGCAGCGATACTAGCGGGAGGGCGGGTGAGCAGTTCTTC.

The V gene is TRBV20-1, the J gene TRBJ2-1, with 9 bases aligning to TRBD2. Germline CDR1 DFQATT, CDR2 SNEGSKA (reference sequence). The CDR3 runs to 18 residues. The ends lost 3 bases at V and 0 bases at J; junction bases unmatched: 12. The CDR3 nucleotides read TGCAGTGCTAGTGTGTCAGCGGGAGGACCGAGCTCCTACAATGAGCAGTTCTTC. This translates into CSASVSAGGPSSYNEQFF.

This clonotype has just a few counts. Given a much more abundant clone one base away, this may be a read error. The V call is TRBV30, the J call TRBJ2-7; 8 bases fit TRBD2. V was pared by 2 bases and J by 2 bases, with 5 bases of the junction left unmatched. This CDR3 comprises 14 residues. Germline values: CDR1 GTSNPN, CDR2 SVGIG (reference sequence). The CDR3 loop is CAWSSNGRAYEQYF. The CDR3 region has the DNA TGTGCCTGGAGTTCTAACGGGAGGGCCTACGAGCAGTACTTC.

The chain recombines TRBV10-3 with TRBJ2-2, with 8 bases fitting TRBD2. Germline lookup yields CDR1 ENHRY and CDR2 SYGVKD. CDR3 length: 18 residues. V lost 8 bases, J lost 4 bases, and 18 bases stayed unmatched. The DNA for the CDR3 is TGTGCCATCCGACCGGGGGGGGGCGGACTAGGAGGCACCGGGGAGCTGTTTTTT. Residues: CAIRPGGGGLGGTGELFF.

This chain links TRBV6-1 with TRBJ1-5; unclear D gene. V was clipped by 6 bases and J by 0 bases, with 12 bases between them. CDR3 length: 15 amino acids. The germline gives CDR1 MNHNS, CDR2 SASEGT. CDR3 bases: TGTGCCAGCAGGGCCGAGCACCATAGCAATCAGCCCCAGCATTTT. This encodes CASRAEHHSNQPQHF.

This clonotype was counted between two and nine times. V and J are TRBV3-1 and TRBJ2-1; 9 bases map to TRBD1. CDR3 length: 14 amino acids. The trim removed 2 bases at V and 9 bases at J, leaving 5 bases unmatched. Germline values: CDR1 LGHDT, CDR2 YNNKEL (reference sequence). CDR3 nucleotide sequence: TGTGCCAGCAGCCAATCGGGACAGGGTGGTGAGCAGTTCTTC. It is translated as CASSQSGQGGEQFF.

This clonotype was seen a handful of times. The junction differs from germline at one of its ends, possibly a read error. The rearrangement links TRBV27 to TRBJ1-1; possible D gene TRBD1, 5 bases. Germline loops: CDR1 MNHEY, CDR2 SMNVEV (reference sequence). CDR3 length equals 14 residues. This chain's CDR3 is CASRLGRTNTGAFF. The CDR3 DNA is TGTGCCAGCAGACTGGGACGGACGAACACTGGAGCTTTCTTT.

This clonotype was seen ten or more times. The V gene is TRBV2, the J gene TRBJ1-1; no reliable D call. The CDR3 runs 15 residues. Trimming shortened V by 4 bases and J by 1 base, and 13 bases separated the two germline ends. CDR1 SNHLY and CDR2 FYNNEI come from the germline V gene. The CDR3 loop is CASSVPSGRNTEAFF. The CDR3 DNA is TGTGCCAGCAGTGTCCCGTCAGGACGGAACACTGAAGCTTTCTTT.

V is TRBV15 and J is TRBJ2-6; 7 nucleotides align to TRBD1. The CDR3 runs to 19 residues. Germline V lookup: CDR1 LNHNV, CDR2 YYDKDF (reference sequence). The J segment lost 1 base and the V segment lost 5 bases, leaving 14 bases of the junction unmatched. CDR3 sequence (DNA): TGTGCCACCAGCTTAAATCCGGGACAGTTGATTTCTGGGGCCAACGTCCTGACTTTC. Translated, it gives CATSLNPGQLISGANVLTF.

This clonotype was seen at least ten times. The CDR3 coding sequence is TGTGCCAGCAGTCTCCAGGGGAGCACAGATACGCAGTATTTT. Its translation is CASSLQGSTDTQYF. The chain carries TRBV28 and TRBJ2-3, with D tentatively TRBD1 (6 bases). CDR1 and CDR2 from the germline V gene are MDHEN and SYDVKM. Trimming cost V 5 bases and J 0 bases, with 9 bases left between them. This CDR3 spans 14 amino acids.

In the case of this clonotype: Mismatch with germline at one junction end may stem from a read error. The V and J genes are TRBV7-8 and TRBJ1-1; D is unclear. The CDR3 runs to 8 residues. Germline values: CDR1 SGHVS, CDR2 FQNEAQ. CDR3 in DNA: TGTGCCAGCAGCCCGGGTCTCTTT. This encodes CASSPGLF. Full variable domain (remainder filled in from reference TRBV7-8 and TRBJ1-1): GAGVSQSPRYKVAKRGQDVALRCDPISGHVSLFWYQQALGQGPEFLTYFQNEAQLDKSGLPSDRFFAERPEGSVSTLKIQRTQQEDSAVYLCASSPGLFGQGTRLTVV.

The chain combines TRBV20-1 with TRBJ1-5; D is unclear. V shed 3 bases and J shed 1 base, with 4 bases lying between them. CDR1 DFQATT and CDR2 SNEGSKA come from the germline V gene (reference sequence). The CDR3 contains 12 residues. CDR3 residues: CSASDSNQPQHF. The CDR3, as DNA: TGCAGTGCTAGTGACAGCAATCAGCCCCAGCATTTT.

The chain links TRBV12-3 or TRBV12-4 to TRBJ1-2; 7 bases are a match to TRBD1. The CDR3 sequence is 13 residues long. V lost 7 bases, J lost 7 bases, and 9 bases stayed unmatched. This CDR3 is CASTLTGIPGYTF. Written as DNA, the CDR3 is TGTGCCAGCACCCTGACAGGGATCCCTGGCTACACCTTC.

In its sample, this clonotype was seen many times. The rearrangement uses TRBV6-2 or TRBV6-3 and TRBJ2-3; D possibly corresponds to TRBD2 (6 bases). The germline gives CDR1 MNHEY, CDR2 SVGEGT. The V and J ends lost 0 bases and 6 bases respectively, with 10 bases between them. The CDR3 extends over 14 amino acids. The DNA for the CDR3 is TGTGCCAGCAGTTACTCTGGGGACTCGGATACGCAGTATTTT. Translating gives CASSYSGDSDTQYF.

This clonotype was counted between two and nine times. The rearrangement uses TRBV19 and TRBJ2-5, with 7 nucleotides matching TRBD2. CDR1 and CDR2 from the germline V gene are LNHDA and SQIVND (reference sequence). The CDR3 spans 17 residues. V lost 5 bases and J lost 0; bases outside the gene matches: 12. The CDR3, as DNA: TGTGCCAGTAGTCGAGACGGGACTACCATATACCAAGAGACCCAGTACTTC. This codes for CASSRDGTTIYQETQYF.

The table lists this clonotype with a few counts. CDR3 in amino acids: CASKPTGGTEAFF. CDR3 in DNA: TGTGCCAGTAAGCCGACAGGGGGGACTGAAGCTTTCTTT. This chain connects TRBV19 to TRBJ1-1, with 9 bases lining up with TRBD1. Germline V CDR1 and CDR2: LNHDA, SQIVND (reference sequence). The CDR3 runs to 13 residues. With 7 bases clipped from V and 5 bases from J, the junction kept 5 bases outside the gene matches.